Shown below are 15 T cell receptor beta chains from a single sample sequenced in a study of siplizumab effects on memory and regulatory T cells. Measured with immunoSEQ multiplex PCR; TCRdb has only the in-frame clones, and not every one. There are about 85,000 clones in the sample; just under 95% occur only once, and 18% lies in the top ten. The specimen sequenced was CD8+ T cells sorted from blood. All receptors derive from a human donor in good health.

J is TRBJ2-1 and V is TRBV5-1; 8 nucleotides agree with TRBD1. The CDR3 runs to 18 residues. The germline V gene encodes CDR1 SGHRS and CDR2 YFSETQ. V lost 4 bases and J lost 3; bases outside the gene matches: 15. The CDR3 region has the DNA TGCGCCAGCAGCGCCGGGACAGGCTCCCCTTTCAACTACAATGAGCAGTTCTTC. Protein: CASSAGTGSPFNYNEQFF. The entire variable domain, with the rest obtained from reference TRBV5-1 and TRBJ2-1, is as follows: KAGVTQTPRYLIKTRGQQVTLSCSPISGHRSVSWYQQTPGQGLQFLFEYFSETQRNKGNFPGRFSGRQFSNSRSEMNVSTLELGDSALYLCASSAGTGSPFNYNEQFFGPGTRLTVL.

V gene TRBV19 combines with J gene TRBJ2-3; 7 bases are a match to TRBD2. Germline assignment: CDR1 LNHDA and CDR2 SQIVND (reference sequence). The junction had 5 bases not matched to a gene; V was cut back by 3 bases and J by 5 bases. The CDR3 covers 14 residues. The CDR3 sequence is CASSILAGGDTQYF. CDR3 DNA sequence: TGTGCCAGTAGTATTTTAGCGGGTGGAGATACGCAGTATTTT.

The rearrangement links TRBV5-4 to TRBJ2-7; unclear D gene. Trimming took off 2 bases at V and 6 bases at J, with 12 bases between the two ends. This CDR3 has 13 amino acids. CDR1 is SGHNT, CDR2 YYREEE, per germline (reference sequence). The CDR3 DNA reads as TGTGCCAGCAGCTTCAGGCCCCTGGGCGAGCAGTACTTC. This translates into CASSFRPLGEQYF.

The chain recombines TRBV9 with TRBJ1-3; D not certain. The CDR3 is 18 amino acids. Trimming left V 4 bases short and J 0 bases short, with 20 bases between. Germline V CDR1 and CDR2: SGDLS, YYNGEE. CDR3 residues: CASSRSRLGAHSGNTIYF. In DNA form, the CDR3 reads TGTGCCAGCAGCCGGTCCCGTTTGGGTGCTCACTCTGGAAACACCATATATTTT.

This clone was counted a single time. The chain links TRBV28 to TRBJ2-1; weak D call: TRBD2 (5 bases). The V gene lost 6 bases and the J gene lost 1 base, with 10 bases spanning the gap. CDR1 and CDR2 (germline): MDHEN, SYDVKM. This CDR3 has 14 amino acids. Here the CDR3 DNA reads TGTGCCAGCAGAGTCGAGGGATCCTACAATGAGCAGTTCTTC. Protein sequence: CASRVEGSYNEQFF.

CDR3 bases: TGCAGCGTTCCGGGACTAGTGTACAATGAGCAGTTCTTC. This translates into CSVPGLVYNEQFF. The chain recombines TRBV29-1 with TRBJ2-1; 8 bases agree with TRBD2. V dropped 5 bases and J dropped 4; count of bases not matched to a gene: 4. In germline, CDR1 is SQVTM, CDR2 ANQGSEA. The CDR3 is 13 amino acids.

The chain has TRBV27 and TRBJ2-1, with D possibly being TRBD2 (6 bases). Trimming left V 8 bases short and J 5 bases short, with 13 bases between. Germline-derived CDR1 and CDR2 are MNHEY and SMNVEV (reference sequence). This CDR3 contains 13 residues. CDR3 in DNA: TGTGCCAGCGGGGTGGGGACTCACAATGAGCAGTTCTTC. Its translation is CASGVGTHNEQFF.

V gene TRBV6-5 combines with J gene TRBJ1-2; 9 nucleotides match TRBD1. The CDR3 extends over 13 amino acids. V dropped 3 bases and J dropped 6; count of bases not matched to a gene: 2. Germline V gene sequence: CDR1 MNHEY, CDR2 SVGAGI. CDR3 in amino acids: CASSYRDRDGYTF. CDR3 in DNA: TGTGCCAGCAGTTATCGGGACAGGGATGGCTACACCTTC.

The sample holds one count of this clone. The rearrangement joins TRBV19 to TRBJ1-1; D remains ambiguous. The ends were cut back, 3 bases at V and 1 base at J, with 12 bases in the middle. The CDR3 consists of 15 residues. The germline gives CDR1 LNHDA, CDR2 SQIVND (reference sequence). CDR3 DNA: TGTGCCAGTAGTATCGAAGGAGATCCGAACACTGAAGCTTTCTTT. Its protein product is CASSIEGDPNTEAFF.

The count of this clone is one. The chain joins TRBV5-1 to TRBJ1-2; D gene ambiguous. The V gene's germline CDR1 is SGHRS and CDR2 YFSETQ. The V and J ends lost 1 base and 0 bases respectively, with 13 bases between them. This CDR3 spans 16 amino acids. DNA for the CDR3: TGCGCCAGCAGCTTGAACGGACGGCCGGCTAACTATGGCTACACCTTC. Its protein is CASSLNGRPANYGYTF.

The V and J genes are TRBV6-5 and TRBJ1-3; the D gene is possibly TRBD1 (6 bases). The CDR3 contains 12 residues. Germline V gene lookup returns CDR1 MNHEY and CDR2 SVGAGI. Trimming took off 6 bases at V and 4 bases at J, with 7 bases between the two ends. The DNA of the CDR3 is TGTGCCAGCAGAGGACAGGGAAACACCATATATTTT. Translation gives CASRGQGNTIYF.

With regard to this clone: At one of its ends the junction is not consistent with the germline gene, which may arise from a read error. CDR3: CAISEDSGDSGSTDTQYF. CDR3 DNA: TGTGCCATCAGTGAGGACTCTGGGGATAGCGGGAGCACAGATACGCAGTATTTT. This chain joins TRBV6-1 and TRBJ2-3; 7 nucleotides align to TRBD2. This CDR3 is built from 18 residues. CDR1 and CDR2 (germline): MNHNS, SASEGT.

The chain is built from TRBV2 and TRBJ1-1, with D perhaps matching TRBD1 (6 bases). Germline assignment: CDR1 SNHLY and CDR2 FYNNEI. V was cut by 7 bases and J by 5 bases, with 23 bases left in between. The CDR3 contains 16 residues. The CDR3 loop reads CASTTPYVRGGTEAFF. CDR3 sequence (DNA): TGTGCCAGCACAACCCCATATGTCAGGGGTGGAACTGAAGCTTTCTTT.

The V call is TRBV19, the J call TRBJ2-7; possible D gene TRBD1, 6 bases. In germline, CDR1 is LNHDA, CDR2 SQIVND (reference sequence). Trimming cost V 5 bases and J 2 bases, with 13 bases left between them. CDR3 length: 14 amino acids. CDR3 in amino acids: CASSYGTRTYEQYF. The DNA for the CDR3 is TGTGCCAGTAGTTACGGGACACGGACCTACGAGCAGTACTTC. Based on the CDR3 plus reference TRBV19 and TRBJ2-7, the full variable domain is DGGITQSPKYLFRKEGQNVTLSCEQNLNHDAMYWYRQDPGQGLRLIYYSQIVNDFQKGDIAEGYSVSREKKESFPLTVTSAQKNPTAFYLCASSYGTRTYEQYFGPGTRLTVT.

In its sample, this clone was seen once. The rearrangement joins TRBV5-1 to TRBJ2-1; D remains ambiguous. Trimming took 1 base from V and 0 from J, leaving 11 bases between them. This CDR3 region has 16 residues. Germline assignment: CDR1 SGHRS and CDR2 YFSETQ. Here the CDR3 DNA reads TGCGCCAGCAGCTTGTACTCCGCTGGCTCCTACAATGAGCAGTTCTTC. It encodes CASSLYSAGSYNEQFF. The full variable domain, completed using reference TRBV5-1 and TRBJ2-1, is KAGVTQTPRYLIKTRGQQVTLSCSPISGHRSVSWYQQTPGQGLQFLFEYFSETQRNKGNFPGRFSGRQFSNSRSEMNVSTLELGDSALYLCASSLYSAGSYNEQFFGPGTRLTVL.